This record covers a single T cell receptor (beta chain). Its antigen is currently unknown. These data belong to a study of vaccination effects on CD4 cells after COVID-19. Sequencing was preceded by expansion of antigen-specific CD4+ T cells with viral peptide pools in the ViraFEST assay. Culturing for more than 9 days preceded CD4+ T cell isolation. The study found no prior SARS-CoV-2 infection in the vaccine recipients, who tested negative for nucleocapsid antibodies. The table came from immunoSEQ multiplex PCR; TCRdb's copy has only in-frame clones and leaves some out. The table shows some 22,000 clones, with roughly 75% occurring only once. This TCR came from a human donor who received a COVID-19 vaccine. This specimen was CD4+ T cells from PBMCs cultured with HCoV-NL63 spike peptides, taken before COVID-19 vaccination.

CDR3 coding DNA: TGTGCCAGCAGCTTAGTGGGAGGGGTGCACACCGGGGAGCTGTTTTTT. Protein sequence: CASSLVGGVHTGELFF. This sequence joins TRBV7-2 and TRBJ2-2, with 7 bases identical to TRBD2. Germline lookup yields CDR1 SGHTA and CDR2 FQGNSA. V lost 1 base and J lost 3; bases outside the gene matches: 5. The length of the CDR3 is 16 residues.